This T cell receptor beta chain was identified during a study of shared clonotypes between healthy human individuals. The wider study: Donor composition was a couple of women and three men, aged 18 to 49.

With regard to this clone: Its antigen remains unidentified.

Germline CDR1 MNHEY, CDR2 SVGAGI. Trimming pared 8 bases from V and 6 bases from J, leaving 17 bases between. The CDR3 spans 14 residues. Study-level points and caveats: Limitation of the genetic and exposure-history diversity represented came from the few donors.

Unsorted PBMC samples were amplified in replicate PCRs containing 250 to 350 ng DNA, some 33,000 T cell genomes. Ten immunoSEQ deep assay plates were used to sequence the DNA of unsorted PBMCs. This table comes from immunoSEQ multiplex PCR, and its TCRdb copy is limited to in-frame clones, with some not included. The sample contains hundreds of thousands of clones, approximately 80% of which appear only once. Material for sequencing was PBMCs. The V call is TRBV6-5, the J call TRBJ2-4; possibly TRBD1 or TRBD2 for D (5 bases each). This TCR was sampled from a woman aged 40 to 55 in good health. Some clones in this sample may be carry-over from other donors' samples. The CDR3 DNA sequence: TGTGCCAGCGGGTTCGGGACGGAAGCAAACATTCAGTACTTC. Its protein product is CASGFGTEANIQYF.